These 2 T cell receptor beta chains were all obtained from the same sample, sequenced in a study of shared T cell receptors in the human thymus. Repertoires were generated with immunoSEQ multiplex PCR, while TCRdb's copy carries only in-frame clones and drops some. The sample records just under 550,000 clones, around 82% being singletons. The same data also went into a second study, on human thymus T cells.

Sequences were obtained from thymocytes. The receptors were sampled from a boy under two years old with a congenital heart defect.

The genes are TRBV27 and TRBJ2-5; tentatively, D is TRBD2 (5 bases). Germline-derived CDR1 and CDR2 are MNHEY and SMNVEV (reference sequence). Trimming pared 4 bases from V and 7 bases from J, leaving 22 bases between. The CDR3 is 16 amino acids. DNA of the CDR3: TGTGCCAGCAGTTCCCGCGAAGGGCAGGTACGGGGGACCCAGTACTTC. It encodes CASSSREGQVRGTQYF.

The chain is built from TRBV28 and TRBJ2-5; 9 bases map to TRBD1. Germline V lookup: CDR1 MDHEN, CDR2 SYDVKM. Germline trimming cut 7 bases from V and 6 bases from J; bases unmatched to any gene: 9. This CDR3 is built from 14 residues. The DNA of the CDR3 is TGTGCCAGCACCTTCCGGGACAGGGTACAGACCCAGTACTTC. It codes for CASTFRDRVQTQYF.